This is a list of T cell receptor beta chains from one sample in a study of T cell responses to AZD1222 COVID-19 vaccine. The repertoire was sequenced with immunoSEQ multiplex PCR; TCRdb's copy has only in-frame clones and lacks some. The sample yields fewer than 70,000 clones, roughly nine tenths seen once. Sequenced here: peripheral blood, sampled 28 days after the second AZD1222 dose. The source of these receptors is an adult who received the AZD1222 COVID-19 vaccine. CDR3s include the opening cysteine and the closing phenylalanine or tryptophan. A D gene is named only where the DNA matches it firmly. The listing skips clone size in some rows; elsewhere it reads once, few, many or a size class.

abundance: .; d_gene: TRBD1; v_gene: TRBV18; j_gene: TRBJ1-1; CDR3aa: CASSTGVTEAFF; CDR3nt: TGTGCCAGCTCAACAGGGGTGACTGAAGCTTTCTTT
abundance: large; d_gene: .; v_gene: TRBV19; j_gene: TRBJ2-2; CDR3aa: CASSPLQTTGELFF; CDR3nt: TGTGCCAGTAGTCCCCTCCAGACCACCGGGGAGCTGTTTTTT
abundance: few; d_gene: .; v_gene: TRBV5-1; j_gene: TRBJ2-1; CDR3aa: CASSLGDLGVYNEQFF; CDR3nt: TGCGCCAGCAGCTTGGGAGACCTAGGGGTTTACAATGAGCAGTTCTTC
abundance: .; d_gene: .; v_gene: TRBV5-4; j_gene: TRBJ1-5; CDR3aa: CASSLGPNGEPQHF; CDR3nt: TGTGCCAGCAGCTTGGGACCAAATGGGGAGCCCCAGCATTTT
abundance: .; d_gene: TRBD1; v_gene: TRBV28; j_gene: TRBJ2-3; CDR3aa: CASTPDRGRTDTQYF; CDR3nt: TGTGCCAGCACCCCGGACAGGGGGCGCACAGATACGCAGTATTTT
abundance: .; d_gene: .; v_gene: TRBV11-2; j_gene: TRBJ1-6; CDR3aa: CASRGDLDNSPLHF; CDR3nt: TGTGCCAGCAGGGGAGATTTAGATAATTCACCCCTCCACTTT
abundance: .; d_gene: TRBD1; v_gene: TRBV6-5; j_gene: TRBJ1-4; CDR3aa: CASSWGQGNEKLFF; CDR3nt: TGTGCCAGCAGCTGGGGACAGGGTAATGAAAAACTGTTTTTT
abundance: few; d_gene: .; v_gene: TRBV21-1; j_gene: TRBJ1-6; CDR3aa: CASIELGTDNSPLHF; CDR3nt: TGTGCCAGCATAGAACTCGGGACAGATAATTCACCCCTCCACTTT
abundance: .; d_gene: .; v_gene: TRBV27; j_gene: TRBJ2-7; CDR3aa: CASSLSRDLQQYF; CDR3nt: TGTGCCAGCAGTTTATCGCGGGATCTCCAGCAGTACTTC
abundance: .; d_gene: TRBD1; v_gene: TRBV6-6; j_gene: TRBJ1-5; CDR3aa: CASKTGGAKSNQPQHF; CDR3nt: TGTGCCAGCAAAACAGGGGGCGCCAAGTCCAATCAGCCCCAGCATTTT
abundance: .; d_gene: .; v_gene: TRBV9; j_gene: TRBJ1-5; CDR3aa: CASSVEAKQPQHF; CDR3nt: TGTGCCAGCAGCGTAGAGGCAAAACAGCCCCAGCATTTT
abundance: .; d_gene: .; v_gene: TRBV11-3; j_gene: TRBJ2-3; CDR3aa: CASSREGQKPTDTQYF; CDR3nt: TGTGCCAGCAGCCGAGAGGGACAAAAGCCGACAGATACGCAGTATTTT
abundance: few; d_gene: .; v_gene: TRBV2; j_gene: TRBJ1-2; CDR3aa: CASSAGYYGYTF; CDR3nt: TGTGCCAGCAGCGCAGGCTACTATGGCTACACCTTC
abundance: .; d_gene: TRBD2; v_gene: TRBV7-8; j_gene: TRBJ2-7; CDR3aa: CASSPGLGTSYEQYF; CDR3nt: TGTGCCAGCAGCCCCGGACTAGGGACCTCCTACGAGCAGTACTTC
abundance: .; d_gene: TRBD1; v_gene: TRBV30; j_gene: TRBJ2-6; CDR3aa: CAWGFLTGGRSSGANVLTF; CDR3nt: TGTGCCTGGGGGTTCCTCACAGGGGGCAGAAGCTCTGGGGCCAACGTCCTGACTTTC
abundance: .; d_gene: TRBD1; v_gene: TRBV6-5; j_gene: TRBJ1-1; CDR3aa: CASRDRIEAFF; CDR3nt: TGTGCCAGCAGGGACAGGATTGAAGCTTTCTTT
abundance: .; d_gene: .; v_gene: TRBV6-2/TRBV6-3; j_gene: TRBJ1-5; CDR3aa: CASSPAGLGPQHF; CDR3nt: TGTGCCAGCAGCCCCGCTGGGTTGGGGCCCCAGCATTTT
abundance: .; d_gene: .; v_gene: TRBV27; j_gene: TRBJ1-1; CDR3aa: CASTLTGSTEAFF; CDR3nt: TGTGCCAGCACCCTTACAGGGAGCACTGAAGCTTTCTTT
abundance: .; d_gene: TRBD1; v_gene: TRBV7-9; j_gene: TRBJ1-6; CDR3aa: CASSEQGSNSPLHF; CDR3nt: TGTGCCAGCAGCGAACAGGGGTCTAATTCACCCCTCCACTTT
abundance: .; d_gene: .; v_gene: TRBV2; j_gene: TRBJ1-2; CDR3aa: CASSQGQGGPYGYTF; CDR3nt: TGTGCCAGCAGCCAGGGGCAGGGCGGACCCTATGGCTACACCTTC
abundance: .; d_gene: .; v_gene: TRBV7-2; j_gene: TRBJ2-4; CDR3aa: CASKGPLSGIQYF; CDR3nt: TGTGCCAGCAAGGGGCCCCTCAGCGGCATTCAGTACTTC
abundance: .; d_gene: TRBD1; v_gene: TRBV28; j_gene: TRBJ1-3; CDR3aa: CASSWTGKGSGNTIYF; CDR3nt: TGTGCCAGCAGCTGGACAGGGAAAGGCTCTGGAAACACCATATATTTT
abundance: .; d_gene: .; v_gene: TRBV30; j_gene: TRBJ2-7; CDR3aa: CAWKSTAYEQYF; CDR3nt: TGTGCCTGGAAAAGTACAGCCTACGAGCAGTACTTC
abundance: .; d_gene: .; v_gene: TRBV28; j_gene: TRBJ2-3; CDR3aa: CASSESMGGRVDTQYF; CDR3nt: TGTGCCAGCAGTGAATCAATGGGGGGCCGGGTAGATACGCAGTATTTT
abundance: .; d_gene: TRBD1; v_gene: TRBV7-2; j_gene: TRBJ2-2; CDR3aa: CASSLRQGAAGELFF; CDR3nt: TGTGCCAGCAGCTTAAGACAGGGGGCAGCCGGGGAGCTGTTTTTT
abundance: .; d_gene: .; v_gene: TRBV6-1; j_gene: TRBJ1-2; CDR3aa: CASSEATGPPYGYTF; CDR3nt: TGTGCCAGCAGTGAAGCCACAGGCCCACCCTATGGCTACACCTTC
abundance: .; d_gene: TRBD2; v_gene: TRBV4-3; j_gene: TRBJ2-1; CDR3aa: CASSQFLAGDNEQFF; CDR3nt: TGCGCCAGCAGCCAATTTCTAGCGGGCGACAATGAGCAGTTCTTC
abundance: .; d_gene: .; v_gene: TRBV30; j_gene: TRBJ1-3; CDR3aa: CAWSGMAANTIYF; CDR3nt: TGTGCCTGGAGCGGCATGGCCGCAAACACCATATATTTT
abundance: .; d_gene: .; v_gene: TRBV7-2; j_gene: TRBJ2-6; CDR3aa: CASSKGGSPGANVLTF; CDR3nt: TGTGCCAGCAGCAAGGGGGGATCCCCTGGGGCCAACGTCCTGACTTTC
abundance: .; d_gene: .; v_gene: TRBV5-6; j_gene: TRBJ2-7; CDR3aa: CASSTPGQISSYEQYF; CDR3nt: TGTGCCAGCAGCACACCGGGGCAGATTAGCTCCTACGAGCAGTACTTC
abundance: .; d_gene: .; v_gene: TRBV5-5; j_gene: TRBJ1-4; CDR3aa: CASSLSIGGWNEKLFF; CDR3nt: TGTGCCAGCAGCTTGAGCATCGGAGGGTGGAATGAAAAACTGTTTTTT
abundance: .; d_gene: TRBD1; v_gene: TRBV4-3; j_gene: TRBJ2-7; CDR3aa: CASSQDVGQGWNEQYF; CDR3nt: TGCGCCAGCAGCCAAGATGTAGGACAGGGTTGGAACGAGCAGTACTTC
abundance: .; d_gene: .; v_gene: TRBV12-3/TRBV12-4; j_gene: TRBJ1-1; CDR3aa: CASSFLLKQEFF; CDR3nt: TGTGCCAGCAGTTTCCTCCTTAAGCAGGAGTTCTTT
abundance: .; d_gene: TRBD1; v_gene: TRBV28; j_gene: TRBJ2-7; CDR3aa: CATTGQSYEQYF; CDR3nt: TGTGCCACTACGGGACAGTCCTACGAGCAGTACTTC
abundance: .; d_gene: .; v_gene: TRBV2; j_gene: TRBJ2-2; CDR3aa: CASIPRNTGELFF; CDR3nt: TGTGCCAGCATCCCCCGGAACACCGGGGAGCTGTTTTTT
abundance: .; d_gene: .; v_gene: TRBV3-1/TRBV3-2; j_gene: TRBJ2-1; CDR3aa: CASSPSSGWRNEQFF; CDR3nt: TGTGCCAGCAGCCCATCGAGCGGGTGGAGGAATGAGCAGTTCTTC
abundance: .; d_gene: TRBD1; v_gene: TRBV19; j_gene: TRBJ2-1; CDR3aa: CASNRDRPITYNEQFF; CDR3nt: TGTGCCAGTAACCGGGACAGACCTATTACCTACAATGAGCAGTTCTTC
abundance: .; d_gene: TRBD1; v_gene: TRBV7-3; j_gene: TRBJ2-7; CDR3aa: CASSSRQGSYEQYF; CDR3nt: TGTGCCAGCAGCTCTCGACAGGGCTCCTACGAGCAGTACTTC
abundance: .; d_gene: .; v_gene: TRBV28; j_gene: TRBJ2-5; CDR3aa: CASSLPTRSGETQYF; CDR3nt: TGTGCCAGCAGTTTACCCACCAGATCAGGGGAGACCCAGTACTTC
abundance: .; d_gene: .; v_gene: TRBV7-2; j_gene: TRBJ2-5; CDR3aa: CASSPTRVGETQYF; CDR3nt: TGTGCCAGCAGCCCTACTAGGGTTGGAGAGACCCAGTACTTC
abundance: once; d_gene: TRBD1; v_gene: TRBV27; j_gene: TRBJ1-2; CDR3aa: CASSPGTGWVYGYTF; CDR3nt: TGTGCCAGCAGTCCCGGGACAGGGTGGGTCTATGGCTACACCTTC
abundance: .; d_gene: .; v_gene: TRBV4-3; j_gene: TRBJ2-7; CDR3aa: CASSQDSENSYEQYF; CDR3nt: TGCGCCAGCAGCCAAGATAGCGAGAACTCCTACGAGCAGTACTTC
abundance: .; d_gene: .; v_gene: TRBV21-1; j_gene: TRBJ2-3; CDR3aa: CASPKLTGTQYF; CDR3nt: TGTGCCAGCCCCAAACTCACAGGGACGCAGTATTTT
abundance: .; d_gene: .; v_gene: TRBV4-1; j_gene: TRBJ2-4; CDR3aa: CASSQVQGLAKNIQYF; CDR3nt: TGCGCCAGCAGCCAAGTTCAGGGGTTAGCCAAAAACATTCAGTACTTC
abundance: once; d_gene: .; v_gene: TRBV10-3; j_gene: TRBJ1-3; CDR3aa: CAISGPDRDAGNTIYF; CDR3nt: TGTGCCATCAGTGGGCCAGACAGAGACGCTGGAAACACCATATATTTT
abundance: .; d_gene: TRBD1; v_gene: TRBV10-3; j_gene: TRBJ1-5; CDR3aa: CAIRDRGGQPQHF; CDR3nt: TGTGCCATCAGGGACAGGGGAGGTCAGCCCCAGCATTTT
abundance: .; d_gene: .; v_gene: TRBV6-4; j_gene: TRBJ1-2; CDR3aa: CASSDSSRDGDYTF; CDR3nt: TGTGCCAGCAGTGACTCGTCCCGGGACGGTGACTACACCTTC
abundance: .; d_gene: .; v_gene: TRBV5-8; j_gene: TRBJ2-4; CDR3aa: CASSLSGGQGADKNIQYF; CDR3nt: TGTGCCAGCAGCTTGAGTGGTGGGCAGGGCGCCGACAAAAACATTCAGTACTTC
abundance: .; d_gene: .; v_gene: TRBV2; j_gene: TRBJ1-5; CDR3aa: CASSVPDGTRSNQPQHF; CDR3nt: TGTGCCAGCAGTGTCCCCGACGGGACACGGTCGAATCAGCCCCAGCATTTT
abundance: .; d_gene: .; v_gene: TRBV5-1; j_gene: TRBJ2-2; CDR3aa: CASSLSRGPNTGELFF; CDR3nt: TGCGCCAGCAGCTTGTCCAGGGGCCCGAACACCGGGGAGCTGTTTTTT
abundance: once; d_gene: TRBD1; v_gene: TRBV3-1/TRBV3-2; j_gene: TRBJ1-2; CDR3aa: CASSQTGGYGYTF; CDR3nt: TGTGCCAGCAGCCAGACAGGGGGTTATGGCTACACCTTC
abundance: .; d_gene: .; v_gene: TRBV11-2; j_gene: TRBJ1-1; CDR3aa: CASSGQGQGRPEAFF; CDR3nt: TGTGCCAGCAGCGGCCAGGGACAAGGGAGGCCTGAAGCTTTCTTT
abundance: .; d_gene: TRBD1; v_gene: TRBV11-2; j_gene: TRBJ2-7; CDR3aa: CASSLLQGARYEQYF; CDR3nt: TGTGCCAGCAGCTTACTACAGGGGGCGCGTTACGAGCAGTACTTC